The clone carrying this T cell receptor beta chain turned up a few times. What it binds is unknown. Nominally healthy donors were sampled, though unrecorded immune exposures were likely. Trimming pared 3 bases from V and 5 bases from J, leaving 16 bases between. In germline, CDR1 is PRHDT, CDR2 FYEKMQ (reference sequence). The CDR3 has 15 amino acids. These data belong to a study of cytomegalovirus exposure and HLA in healthy donors. Study-wide points: In vitro experiments confirmed that a few CMV-associated chains were specific for CMV antigens.

PCR was performed using 60 Vbeta and 13 Jbeta primers. Authors' methods: An analysis that came later counted roughly 87 million unique TCR beta chains, approximately 12 million shared. Assay: immunoSEQ multiplex PCR; the TCRdb copy retains only in-frame clones and omits some. The DNA gave D and trimming, while V, J and clone size come from that table. The sample gives more than 150,000 clones, 65% to 85% of which show up once; around 3.1% is in the top ten. The receptor's source is a woman between 45 and 65 years old in good health and CMV-seropositive. This chain links TRBV13 with TRBJ1-1; possibly TRBD1 for D (6 bases). The specimen was PBMCs. In nucleotides, the CDR3 is TGTGCCAGCAGCTTTGGGGGCGGCAGGGGTACTGAAGCTTTCTTT. Translated, it gives CASSFGGGRGTEAFF.